Here is one T cell receptor beta chain with its context. The sample originates from a study of blood T cell repertoires in COVID-19. Study in general: T cells, B-cell-depleted T cells, or PBMCs supplied cDNA or gDNA.

Study processing details: Nucleated cell number was recorded as an estimate derived from reference gene primer amplification. Method: immunoSEQ multiplex PCR; TCRdb's copy keeps in-frame clones and lacks some. V and J calls and clone size are as listed in that table; D and trimming were resolved from the DNA. The sample has 250,000 to 400,000 clones; around 90% are singletons. The study assigned cohorts using participant-reported clinical history. Either two negative PCRs, clearance, or symptom resolution qualified Cohort 3 donors as recovered. V lost 4 bases, J lost 0 bases, and 8 bases lay in between. Germline V gives CDR1 SGHRS, CDR2 YFSETQ. This CDR3 is built from 14 residues.

This clonotype was obtained from a man aged 60 to 75 who had recovered from COVID-19. The rearrangement uses TRBV5-1 and TRBJ1-3; D remains unclear. Sequences were obtained from PBMCs or T cells enriched from blood (not recorded which). DNA of the CDR3: TGCGCCAGCAGCGGGCCCGACTCTGGAAACACCATATATTTT. This codes for CASSGPDSGNTIYF.